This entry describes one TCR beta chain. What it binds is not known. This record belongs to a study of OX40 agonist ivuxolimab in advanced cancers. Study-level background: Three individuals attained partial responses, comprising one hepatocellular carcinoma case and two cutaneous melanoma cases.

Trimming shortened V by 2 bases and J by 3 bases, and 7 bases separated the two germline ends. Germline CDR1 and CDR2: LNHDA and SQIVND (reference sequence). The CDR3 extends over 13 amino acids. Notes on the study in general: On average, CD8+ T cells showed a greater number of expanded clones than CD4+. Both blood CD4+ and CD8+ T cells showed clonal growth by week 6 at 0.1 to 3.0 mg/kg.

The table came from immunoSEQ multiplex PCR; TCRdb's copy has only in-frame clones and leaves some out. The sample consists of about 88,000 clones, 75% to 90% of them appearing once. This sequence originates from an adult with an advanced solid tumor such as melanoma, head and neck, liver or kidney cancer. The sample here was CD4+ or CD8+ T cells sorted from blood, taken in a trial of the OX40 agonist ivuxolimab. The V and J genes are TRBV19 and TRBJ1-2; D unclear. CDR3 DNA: TGTGCCAGTAGTATAAGGAGAGACTATGGCTACACCTTC. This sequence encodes CASSIRRDYGYTF.